This T cell receptor beta chain appears in the sequencing data of a study of blood T cells in healthy people across ages. This CDR3 spans 17 amino acids. Per the germline V gene, CDR1 is SEHNR and CDR2 is FQNEAQ (reference sequence). V trimming: 2 bases; J trimming: 6 bases; junction bases outside the gene matches: 12. The use of a sample-barcoded 5' primer and a J-beta primer mix characterized a second PCR of about 7 to 12 cycles. TCRdb reanalysed the 5' RACE reads using MiXCR and keeps one entry per CDR3 protein. The sample records 1.5 million to 2 million distinct CDR3 sequences, 28% being singletons. Comments on this clonotype: Its antigen remains unidentified.

Study-level points and caveats: The study found TCR beta diversity correlated strongly with naive T cell percentage.

Every donor contributed roughly 10 milliliters of peripheral blood by blood draw. Each sample gave at least 6 million isolated PBMCs. The TCR sequence derives from a woman in her thirties in good health. This chain joins TRBV7-9 and TRBJ2-1, with 8 bases lining up with TRBD2. The sample taken for sequencing was blood. CDR3 DNA sequence: TGTGCCAGCAGCTTAAGTGCCGGGGGGGCCAGCTCCAATGAGCAGTTCTTC. Encoded protein: CASSLSAGGASSNEQFF.